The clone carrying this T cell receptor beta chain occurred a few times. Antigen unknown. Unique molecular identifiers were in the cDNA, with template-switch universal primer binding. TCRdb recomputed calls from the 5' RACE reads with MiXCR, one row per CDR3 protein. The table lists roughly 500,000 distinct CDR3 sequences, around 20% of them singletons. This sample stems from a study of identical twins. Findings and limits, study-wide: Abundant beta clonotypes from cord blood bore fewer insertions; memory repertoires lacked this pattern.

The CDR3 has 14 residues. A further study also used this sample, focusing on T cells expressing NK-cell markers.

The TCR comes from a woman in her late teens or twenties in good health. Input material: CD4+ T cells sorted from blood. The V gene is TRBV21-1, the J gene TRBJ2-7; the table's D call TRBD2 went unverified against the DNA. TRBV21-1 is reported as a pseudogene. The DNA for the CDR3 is TGTGCCAGCAGCAACCTATTAGGGACTAGCGGGAGTCACTTC. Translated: CASSNLLGTSGSHF.